The source of this TCR beta chain is a study of T cells in Graves' hyperthyroidism and ophthalmopathy. Ophthalmopathy cases met thresholds of Clinical Activity Score at least 3, NOSPECS grade at least 4 and duration under 3 months. The study left out patients who had uncontrolled infection, other autoimmune disease, pregnancy or lactation. Extraction of PBMCs used roughly 9.6 ml of fresh peripheral blood. TCR beta CDR3 regions were amplified from RNA transcripts. HTBI primers were the set used in a first-round RT-PCR of the TCR CDR3. TCRdb re-analysed the multiplex PCR reads in MiXCR, keeping a single row per CDR3 protein. The sample holds approximately 600,000 distinct CDR3 sequences, 20% to 25% seen once. The V gene lost 2 bases and the J gene lost 5 bases, with 22 bases spanning the gap. The CDR3 runs to 18 residues. Germline CDR1 reads MNHEY; CDR2 reads SVGAGI.

This clonotype was obtained from a young man with Graves' ophthalmopathy. J is TRBJ2-1 and V is TRBV6-5, with D uncertain. Sequenced: blood. The CDR3 DNA reads as TGTGCCAGCAGTTACCCCAAGAGTTGGACCCAGAGTCACAATGAGCAGTTCTTC. Amino acids: CASSYPKSWTQSHNEQFF.